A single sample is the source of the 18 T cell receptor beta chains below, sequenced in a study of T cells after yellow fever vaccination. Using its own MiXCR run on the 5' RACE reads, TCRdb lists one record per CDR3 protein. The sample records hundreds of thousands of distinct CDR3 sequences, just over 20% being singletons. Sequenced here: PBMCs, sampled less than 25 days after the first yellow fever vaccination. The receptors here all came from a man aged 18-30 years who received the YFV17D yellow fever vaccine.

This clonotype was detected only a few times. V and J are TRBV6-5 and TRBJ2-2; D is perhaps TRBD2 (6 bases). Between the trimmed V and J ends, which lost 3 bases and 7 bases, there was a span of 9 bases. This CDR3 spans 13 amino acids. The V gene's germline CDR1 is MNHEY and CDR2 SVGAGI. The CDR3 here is CASSYLGGGELFF. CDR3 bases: TGTGCCAGCAGTTATCTGGGGGGCGGGGAGCTGTTTTTT.

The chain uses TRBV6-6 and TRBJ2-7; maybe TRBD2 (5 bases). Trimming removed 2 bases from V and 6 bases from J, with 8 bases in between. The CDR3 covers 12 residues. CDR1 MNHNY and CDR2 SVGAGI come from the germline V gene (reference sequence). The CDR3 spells CASSYPAGEQYV. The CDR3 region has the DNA TGTGCCAGCAGTTACCCCGCGGGCGAGCAGTACGTC.

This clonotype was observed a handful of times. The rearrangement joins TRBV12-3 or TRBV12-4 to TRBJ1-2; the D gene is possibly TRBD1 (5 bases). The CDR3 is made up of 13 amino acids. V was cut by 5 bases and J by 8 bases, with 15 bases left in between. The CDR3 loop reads CASSPEWGKGYTF. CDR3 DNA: TGTGCCAGCAGTCCCGAATGGGGGAAGGGCTACACCTTC.

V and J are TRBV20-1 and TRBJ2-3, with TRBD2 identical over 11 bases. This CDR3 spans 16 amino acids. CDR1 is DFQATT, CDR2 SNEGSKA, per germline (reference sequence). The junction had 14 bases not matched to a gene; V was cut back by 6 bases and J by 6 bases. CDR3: CSALSFLAGGFDTQYF. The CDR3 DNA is TGCAGTGCCCTCTCCTTTCTAGCGGGGGGTTTTGATACGCAGTATTTT.

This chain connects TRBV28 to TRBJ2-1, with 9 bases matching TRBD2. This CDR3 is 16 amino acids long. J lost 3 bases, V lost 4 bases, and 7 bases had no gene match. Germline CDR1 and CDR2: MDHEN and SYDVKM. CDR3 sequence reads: CASSSPGRGGYNEQFF. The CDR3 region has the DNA TGTGCCAGCAGTTCCCCGGGGCGGGGGGGCTACAATGAGCAGTTCTTC.

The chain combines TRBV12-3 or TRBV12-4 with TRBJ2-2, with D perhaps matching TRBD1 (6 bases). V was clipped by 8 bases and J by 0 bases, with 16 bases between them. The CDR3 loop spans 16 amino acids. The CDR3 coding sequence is TGTGCCAGCGCCAGAACCGGGACAACGAACACCGGGGAGCTGTTTTTT. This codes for CASARTGTTNTGELFF.

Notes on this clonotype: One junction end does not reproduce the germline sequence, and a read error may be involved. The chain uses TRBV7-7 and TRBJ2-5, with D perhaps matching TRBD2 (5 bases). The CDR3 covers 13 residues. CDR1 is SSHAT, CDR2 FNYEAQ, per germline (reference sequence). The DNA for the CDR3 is TGTGCTAGCAGCGGAGGAATTGAAGAGACCCAGTACTTC. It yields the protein CASSGGIEETQYF.

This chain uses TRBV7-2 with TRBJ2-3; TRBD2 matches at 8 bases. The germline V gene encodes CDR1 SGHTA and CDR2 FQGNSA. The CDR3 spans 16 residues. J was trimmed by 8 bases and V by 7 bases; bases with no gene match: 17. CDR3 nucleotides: TGTGCCAGCAACGAGCCCTTGGCCGGGGGGGCGGGTACGCAGTATTTT. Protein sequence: CASNEPLAGGAGTQYF.

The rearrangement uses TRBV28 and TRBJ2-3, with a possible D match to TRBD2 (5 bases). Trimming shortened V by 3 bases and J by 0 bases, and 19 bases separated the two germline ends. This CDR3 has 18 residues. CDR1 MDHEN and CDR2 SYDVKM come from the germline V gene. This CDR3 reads CASSFPLRAGASTDTQYF. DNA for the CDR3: TGTGCCAGCAGTTTCCCTCTACGTGCGGGCGCTAGCACAGATACGCAGTATTTT.

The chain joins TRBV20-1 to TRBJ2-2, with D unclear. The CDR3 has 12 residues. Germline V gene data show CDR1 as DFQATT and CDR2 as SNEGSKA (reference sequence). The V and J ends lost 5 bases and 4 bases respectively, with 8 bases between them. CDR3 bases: TGCAGTGCTTATACTTCCACCGGGGAGCTGTTTTTT. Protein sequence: CSAYTSTGELFF.

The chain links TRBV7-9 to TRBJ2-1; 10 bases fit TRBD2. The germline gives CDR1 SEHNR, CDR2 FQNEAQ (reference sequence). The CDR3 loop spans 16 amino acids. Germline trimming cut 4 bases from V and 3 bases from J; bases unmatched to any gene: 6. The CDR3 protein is CASSSLSGGGYNEQFF. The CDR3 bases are TGTGCCAGCAGCTCCCTGAGCGGGGGGGGCTACAATGAGCAGTTCTTC.

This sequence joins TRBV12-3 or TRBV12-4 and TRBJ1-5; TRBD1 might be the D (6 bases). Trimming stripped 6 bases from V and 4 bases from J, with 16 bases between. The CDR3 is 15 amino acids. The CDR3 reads CASSFDRRSNQPQHF. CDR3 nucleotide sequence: TGTGCCAGCAGCTTCGACAGGCGATCAAATCAGCCCCAGCATTTT.

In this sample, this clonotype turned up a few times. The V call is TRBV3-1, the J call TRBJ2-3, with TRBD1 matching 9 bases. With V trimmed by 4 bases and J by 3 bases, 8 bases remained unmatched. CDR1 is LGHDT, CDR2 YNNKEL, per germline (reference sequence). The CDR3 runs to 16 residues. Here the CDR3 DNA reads TGTGCCAGCAGCCTCGAGACGACAGGGGGAACAGATACGCAGTATTTT. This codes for CASSLETTGGTDTQYF.

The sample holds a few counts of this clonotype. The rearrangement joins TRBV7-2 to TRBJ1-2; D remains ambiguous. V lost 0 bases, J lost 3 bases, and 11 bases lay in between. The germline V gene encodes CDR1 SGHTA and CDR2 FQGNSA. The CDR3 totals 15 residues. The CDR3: CASSLAVGIDYGYTF. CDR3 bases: TGTGCCAGCAGCTTAGCTGTGGGGATAGACTATGGCTACACCTTC.

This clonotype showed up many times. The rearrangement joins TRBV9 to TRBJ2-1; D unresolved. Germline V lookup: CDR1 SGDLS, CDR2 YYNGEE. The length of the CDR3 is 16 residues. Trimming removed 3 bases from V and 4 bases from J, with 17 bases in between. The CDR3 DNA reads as TGTGCCAGCAGCGCCCTATGGGATACTTCGTACAATGAGCAGTTCTTC. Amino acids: CASSALWDTSYNEQFF.

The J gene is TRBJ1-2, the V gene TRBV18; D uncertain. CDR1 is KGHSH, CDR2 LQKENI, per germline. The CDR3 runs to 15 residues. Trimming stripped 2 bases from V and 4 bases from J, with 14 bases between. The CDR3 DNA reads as TGTGCCAGCTCACCAACGGCCCACTGGGCCTATGGCTACACCTTC. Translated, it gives CASSPTAHWAYGYTF.

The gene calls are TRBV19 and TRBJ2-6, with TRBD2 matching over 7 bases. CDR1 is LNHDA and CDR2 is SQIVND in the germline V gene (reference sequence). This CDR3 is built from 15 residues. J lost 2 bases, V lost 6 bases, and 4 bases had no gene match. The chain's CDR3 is CASRHGGAGANVLTF. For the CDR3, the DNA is TGTGCCAGTAGACATGGGGGGGCTGGGGCCAACGTCCTGACTTTC.

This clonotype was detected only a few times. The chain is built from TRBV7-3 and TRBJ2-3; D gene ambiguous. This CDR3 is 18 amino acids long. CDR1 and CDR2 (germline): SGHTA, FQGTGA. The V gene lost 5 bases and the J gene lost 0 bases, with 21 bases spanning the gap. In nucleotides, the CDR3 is TGTGCCAGCAGCCCATCCCCCGGTAGCAACCCTAGCACAGATACGCAGTATTTT. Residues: CASSPSPGSNPSTDTQYF.